Included here is one T cell receptor (beta chain) sequence, with context. Its antigen is not identified. This specimen comes from a study of OX40 agonist ivuxolimab in advanced cancers. Broader study findings: Both blood CD4+ and CD8+ T cells showed clonal growth by week 6 at 0.1 to 3.0 mg/kg. Mean expanded clone counts were higher in CD8+ than CD4+ T cells. Among expanded peripheral T cells, antigen specificity went undetermined.

Generated by immunoSEQ multiplex PCR, the TCRdb table keeps only in-frame clones and is missing some. Here the sample spans 80,000 to 100,000 clones, about 91% being singletons. This CDR3 region has 15 residues. CDR1 and CDR2 from the germline V gene are SGHRS and YFSETQ. With V trimmed by 3 bases and J by 13 bases, 8 bases remained unmatched. The sampling schedule covered blood at baseline, cycle 4 day 1, and cycle 7 day 1. This clonotype was sampled from an adult with an advanced solid tumor such as melanoma, head and neck, liver or kidney cancer. V and J are TRBV5-1 and TRBJ1-6, with 12 bases matching TRBD1. The specimen comprised CD4+ or CD8+ T cells sorted from blood, sampled in a trial of the OX40 agonist ivuxolimab. The CDR3 coding sequence is TGCGCCAGCAGCTGGACCGGGACAGGGGGCAGGCCCCTCCACTTT. Translation: CASSWTGTGGRPLHF.